The 16 T cell receptor beta chains reported below all come from one sample, sequenced in a study of CD8+CD57+ T cells in acquired aplastic anemia. According to the study, genomic DNA was the template for TCR beta VDJ and CDR3 profiling. TCRdb reprocessed the reads via MiXCR and lists one record per CDR3 protein. The data show about 220,000 distinct CDR3 sequences, around 32% seen once. Sequencing was carried out using sorted CD4+, CD8+, or CD8+CD57+ T cells (not recorded which) from PBMCs. Receptors originate from a human donor in good health, serving as a control.

The V and J genes are TRBV2 and TRBJ2-7, with a possible D match to TRBD2 (7 bases). Germline values: CDR1 SNHLY, CDR2 FYNNEI. V was clipped by 1 base and J by 0 bases, with 10 bases between them. This CDR3 region has 15 residues. The CDR3 loop is CASSEEGGGSYEQYF. Written as DNA, the CDR3 is TGTGCCAGCAGTGAAGAAGGGGGGGGCTCCTACGAGCAGTACTTC.

This clonotype was picked up a small number of times. The V gene is TRBV7-3, the J gene TRBJ1-1, with D unclear. The V end was cut by 2 bases, the J end by 7 bases, with 8 bases between. The CDR3 loop spans 12 amino acids. CDR1 and CDR2 (germline): SGHTA, FQGTGA. The CDR3 spells CASSLENFEAFF. CDR3 nucleotides: TGTGCCAGCAGCTTAGAGAACTTTGAAGCTTTCTTT.

This clonotype was counted at least ten times. The chain has TRBV5-1 and TRBJ1-6; possible D gene TRBD1, 6 bases. Germline loops: CDR1 SGHRS, CDR2 YFSETQ. V shed 4 bases and J shed 7 bases, with 15 bases lying between them. This CDR3 has 15 residues. CDR3 region: CASSRSGEGNSPLHF. As DNA, the CDR3 is TGCGCCAGCAGCCGATCAGGGGAGGGGAATTCACCCCTCCACTTT.

This clonotype was seen many times. This rearrangement joins TRBV2 to TRBJ2-2; D possibly uses TRBD1 or TRBD2 (6 bases each). The CDR3 runs to 16 residues. Germline V CDR1 and CDR2: SNHLY, FYNNEI. The ends were cut back, 4 bases at V and 5 bases at J, with 17 bases in the middle. CDR3 sequence: CASSVGGRGSTGELFF. In DNA form, the CDR3 reads TGTGCCAGCAGTGTGGGGGGCCGAGGGTCAACCGGGGAGCTGTTTTTT.

As to this clonotype: One junction end does not reproduce the germline sequence, and a read error may be involved. This chain uses TRBV24-1 with TRBJ2-2; 8 bases align to TRBD1. The CDR3 consists of 10 residues. Germline CDR1 and CDR2: KGHDR and SFDVKD. CDR3 sequence: CATSTGEVFF. DNA of the CDR3: TGTGCCACCTCGACAGGGGAGGTGTTTTTT.

The chain uses TRBV19 and TRBJ1-1, with D uncertain. Trimming removed 2 bases from V and 6 bases from J, with 7 bases in between. This CDR3 comprises 12 residues. The V gene's germline CDR1 is LNHDA and CDR2 SQIVND (reference sequence). The CDR3 loop is CASSIREAEAFF. The CDR3 DNA reads TGTGCCAGTAGTATACGGGAAGCTGAAGCTTTCTTT.

The chain uses TRBV5-5 and TRBJ1-1; D not resolved. The CDR3 covers 15 residues. Between the trimmed V and J ends, which lost 0 bases and 4 bases, there was a span of 13 bases. The germline CDR1 and CDR2 sequences are SGHKS and YYEKEE (reference sequence). CDR3 amino acids: CASSLVGASTTEAFF. The CDR3 nucleotides read TGTGCCAGCAGCTTGGTGGGAGCTTCGACCACTGAAGCTTTCTTT.

The V and J genes are TRBV5-1 and TRBJ1-2, with D uncertain. V lost 4 bases, J lost 4 bases, and 17 bases lay in between. The CDR3 sequence is 15 residues long. CDR1 and CDR2 (germline): SGHRS, YFSETQ. CDR3 sequence (DNA): TGCGCCAGCAGCCCGTTTTTTCCCACTAGCTATGGCTACACCTTC. As protein: CASSPFFPTSYGYTF.

Only one count was recorded for this clonotype. This chain joins TRBV19 and TRBJ1-5, with D possibly being TRBD1 (5 bases). Germline CDR1 reads LNHDA; CDR2 reads SQIVND (reference sequence). This CDR3 has 14 amino acids. The V and J ends lost 10 bases and 2 bases respectively, with 15 bases between them. In DNA, the CDR3 is TGTGCCACCGCCTACCGGGACGGCAATCAGCCCCAGCATTTT. It translates to CATAYRDGNQPQHF.

The chain combines TRBV2 with TRBJ1-1; 7 positions agree with TRBD1. The CDR3 sequence is 14 residues long. J gave up 4 bases and V 3 bases, and 5 bases lay outside the gene matches. Germline CDR1 SNHLY, CDR2 FYNNEI. The CDR3 region has the DNA TGTGCCAGCAGTGACCAGACAGGGCTCACTGAAGCTTTCTTT. This translates into CASSDQTGLTEAFF.

In the case of this clonotype: A read error is possible here, since a much larger clone lies one base away. This likely comes from a read error, as the CDR3 has no conserved phenylalanine or tryptophan at its end. The chain joins TRBV4-2 to TRBJ1-2, with 11 nucleotides matching TRBD1. Germline values: CDR1 LGHNA, CDR2 YNFKEQ. The V and J ends lost 2 bases and 3 bases, in that order; junction bases with no gene match: 8. The CDR3 covers 17 residues. CDR3 DNA: TGTGCCAGCAGCCAACCCCGCGGGACAGGGGGGTACTATGGCTACACCCTC. Translated, it gives CASSQPRGTGGYYGYTL.

At least ten counts were recorded for this clonotype. V usage is TRBV10-2 and J usage is TRBJ2-5; TRBD2 aligns across 10 bases. V trimming: 6 bases; J trimming: 4 bases; junction bases outside the gene matches: 11. CDR3 length: 16 amino acids. Germline assignment: CDR1 WSHSY and CDR2 SAAADI. Here the CDR3 reads CASRQKREGGRETQYF. The CDR3 DNA is TGCGCCAGCAGGCAAAAGCGGGAGGGTGGGAGAGAGACCCAGTACTTC.

Concerning this clonotype: This may arise from a read error, as a much more abundant clone is one base away. This chain joins TRBV7-3 and TRBJ1-1; TRBD1 might be the D (5 bases). Germline CDR1 SGHTA, CDR2 FQGTGA. The CDR3 runs 14 residues. The DNA for the CDR3 is TGTGCCAGCAGCTTAGGGGGAAACACCGGGGAGCTGGTTTTT. Its translation is CASSLGGNTGELVF.

This sequence joins TRBV15 and TRBJ2-7; TRBD2 agrees at 11 bases. Looked up from germline, CDR1 is LNHNV and CDR2 is YYDKDF (reference sequence). This CDR3 contains 16 residues. V was pared by 5 bases and J by 4 bases, with 10 bases of the junction left unmatched. The CDR3 region has the DNA TGTGCCACCAGCCCCCGACTAGCGGGATCTTTTTACGAGCAGTACTTC. Translation gives CATSPRLAGSFYEQYF.

This clonotype occurred a few times. The chain carries TRBV20-1 and TRBJ1-4; tentative D call: TRBD1 (5 bases). Trimming took 0 bases from V and 4 from J, leaving 9 bases between them. The CDR3 is 14 residues long. Germline V gene sequence: CDR1 DFQATT, CDR2 SNEGSKA (reference sequence). The CDR3 loop is CSAREGPGNEKLFF. For the CDR3, the DNA is TGCAGTGCTAGAGAGGGGCCCGGTAATGAAAAACTGTTTTTT.

This chain uses TRBV13 with TRBJ2-7; 12 nucleotides line up with TRBD2. V trimming: 9 bases; J trimming: 4 bases; junction bases outside the gene matches: 7. The CDR3 covers 14 residues. The germline gives CDR1 PRHDT, CDR2 FYEKMQ (reference sequence). CDR3: CASIGLAGTYEQYF. CDR3 nucleotides: TGTGCCAGTATCGGACTAGCGGGGACTTACGAGCAGTACTTC.